These 19 T cell receptor beta chains were all obtained from the same sample, sequenced in a study of STAT5B mutations in CD4+ large granular lymphocyte leukemia. Repertoires were generated with immunoSEQ multiplex PCR, while TCRdb's copy carries only in-frame clones and drops some. Here the sample spans almost 20,000 clones, 65% to 85% being singletons. Sample: CD4+ T cells from blood buffy coats. Source of these receptors: a human donor in good health.

The J gene is TRBJ2-7, the V gene TRBV2; D remains ambiguous. The germline CDR1 and CDR2 sequences are SNHLY and FYNNEI. This CDR3 is built from 11 residues. V was trimmed by 7 bases and J by 4 bases, leaving 8 bases between them. The CDR3 here is CASTDLYEQYF. In nucleotides, the CDR3 is TGTGCCAGCACGGATCTATACGAGCAGTACTTC. Based on the CDR3 plus reference TRBV2 and TRBJ2-7, the full variable domain is EPEVTQTPSHQVTQMGQEVILRCVPISNHLYFYWYRQILGQKVEFLVSFYNNEISEKSEIFDDQFSVERPDGSNFTLKIRSTKLEDSAMYFCASTDLYEQYFGPGTRLTVT.

The rearrangement uses TRBV12-5 and TRBJ2-5; no definite D call. Trimming removed 0 bases at V and 5 bases at J, with 4 bases between. CDR1 is LGHNT, CDR2 FRNRAP, per germline. The CDR3 is made up of 12 amino acids. CDR3 DNA: TGTGCTAGTGGTTTGGTTTGGGAGACCCAGTACTTC. Translating gives CASGLVWETQYF.

Worth noting for this clone: The sample has other DNA sequences that encode this CDR3 too. The chain carries TRBV20-1 and TRBJ2-7; D unclear. This CDR3 contains 11 residues. V lost 0 bases and J lost 2, with 2 bases in between. Germline CDR1 DFQATT, CDR2 SNEGSKA (reference sequence). CDR3 DNA: TGCAGTGCTAGAGAGACCTACGAGCAGTACTTC. Residues: CSARETYEQYF.

The J gene is TRBJ1-2, the V gene TRBV6-5, with D possibly TRBD1 on 5 matching bases. The CDR3 has 13 amino acids. V shed 6 bases and J shed 8 bases, with 16 bases lying between them. Germline lookup yields CDR1 MNHEY and CDR2 SVGAGI. In DNA form, the CDR3 reads TGTGCCAGCAGGGCGCAGGGAGGGCTAGGCTACACCTTC. Translated: CASRAQGGLGYTF.

J is TRBJ2-5 and V is TRBV30; 8 bases match TRBD1. The J call is doubtful: the DNA matches TRBJ2-7 better. From germline, CDR1 is GTSNPN and CDR2 SVGIG (reference sequence). There are 15 residues in the CDR3. CDR3 amino acids: CAWTPWDRRSYEQYF. The CDR3, as DNA: TGTGCCTGGACCCCATGGGACAGGCGCTCCTACGAGCAGTACTTC.

This chain links TRBV6-6 with TRBJ2-1; D is ambiguous. The CDR3 has 12 amino acids. Germline CDR1 is MNHNY and CDR2 is SVGAGI (reference sequence). The V and J ends lost 2 bases and 3 bases respectively, with 2 bases between them. CDR3 DNA sequence: TGTGCCAGCAGTTACAGCTACAATGAGCAGTTCTTC. Translation: CASSYSYNEQFF.

The rearrangement links TRBV18 to TRBJ2-7, with 7 nucleotides matching TRBD1. V shed 4 bases, J shed 1 base, and the junction held 13 bases outside the gene matches. The germline CDR1 and CDR2 sequences are KGHSH and LQKENI. CDR3 length: 17 amino acids. This chain's CDR3 is CASSLYLSGQESYEQYF. The DNA for the CDR3 is TGTGCCAGCTCACTCTACCTCTCCGGACAGGAATCCTACGAGCAGTACTTC.

V is TRBV20-1 and J is TRBJ2-7, with 8 positions matching TRBD1. With 5 bases clipped from V and 6 bases from J, the junction kept 3 bases outside the gene matches. There are 11 residues in the CDR3. Germline V gene data show CDR1 as DFQATT and CDR2 as SNEGSKA (reference sequence). In DNA form, the CDR3 reads TGCAGTGCTTGGACAGGGCGCGAGCAGTACTTC. Protein sequence: CSAWTGREQYF.

This clone was detected only once. The rearrangement joins TRBV9 to TRBJ2-2; no definite D call. The germline V and J ends were trimmed by 4 bases and 0 bases, with 13 bases remaining between them. Germline V gene lookup returns CDR1 SGDLS and CDR2 YYNGEE. This CDR3 contains 16 residues. This CDR3 reads CASSTKFVTNTGELFF. The DNA for the CDR3 is TGTGCCAGCAGCACGAAATTTGTCACGAACACCGGGGAGCTGTTTTTT.

CDR3 nucleotides: TGTGCCAGCAGCGAGAGGGGATGGTATGGCTACACCTTC. Its protein is CASSERGWYGYTF. V gene TRBV9 combines with J gene TRBJ1-2, with D perhaps TRBD1 (5 bases). The length of the CDR3 is 13 residues. Trimming left V 3 bases short and J 5 bases short, with 11 bases between. Germline V CDR1 and CDR2: SGDLS, YYNGEE.

The chain couples TRBV30 to TRBJ1-3; 9 bases line up with TRBD1. Germline-derived CDR1 and CDR2 are GTSNPN and SVGIG (reference sequence). CDR3 size: 13 residues. After removal of 5 bases from V and 3 bases from J, the junction contained 2 bases not matched to a gene. The CDR3 DNA follows: TGTGCCTGGGGACAGGGGAATGGAAACACCATATATTTT. This translates into CAWGQGNGNTIYF. Complete variable domain (other parts from reference TRBV30 and TRBJ1-3): SQTIHQWPATLVQPVGSPLSLECTVEGTSNPNLYWYRQAAGRGLQLLFYSVGIGQISSEVPQNLSASRPQDRQFILSSKKLLLSDSGFYLCAWGQGNGNTIYFGEGSWLTVV.

J is TRBJ1-1 and V is TRBV29-1, with D hard to call. With 6 bases removed from V and 0 bases from J, the gap between germline ends came to 14 bases. Germline V lookup: CDR1 SQVTM, CDR2 ANQGSEA. The CDR3 covers 14 residues. The CDR3 loop reads CSVTEPGMNTEAFF. Written as DNA, the CDR3 is TGCAGCGTCACCGAACCGGGTATGAACACTGAAGCTTTCTTT. Looking up the rest from reference TRBV29-1 and TRBJ1-1 gives the full variable domain: SAVISQKPSRDICQRGTSLTIQCQVDSQVTMMFWYRQQPGQSLTLIATANQGSEATYESGFVIDKFPISRPNLTFSTLTVSNMSPEDSSIYLCSVTEPGMNTEAFFGQGTRLTVV.

This clone was seen a single time. This rearrangement joins TRBV29-1 to TRBJ1-1; possible D gene TRBD1, 5 bases. V was cut by 4 bases and J by 6 bases, with 15 bases left in between. Germline V lookup: CDR1 SQVTM, CDR2 ANQGSEA. This CDR3 region has 13 residues. DNA for the CDR3: TGCAGCGTTGCCCGGGGGGGTAGCGCTGAAGCTTTCTTT. It is translated as CSVARGGSAEAFF. The full variable domain, completed using reference TRBV29-1 and TRBJ1-1, is SAVISQKPSRDICQRGTSLTIQCQVDSQVTMMFWYRQQPGQSLTLIATANQGSEATYESGFVIDKFPISRPNLTFSTLTVSNMSPEDSSIYLCSVARGGSAEAFFGQGTRLTVV.

The chain employs TRBV18 and TRBJ1-1, with a tentative D call TRBD1 (5 bases). V shed 1 base and J shed 4 bases, with 13 bases lying between them. The CDR3 spans 15 residues. Germline CDR1 is KGHSH and CDR2 is LQKENI. This chain's CDR3 is CASSPRGAAGTEAFF. The CDR3 DNA sequence: TGTGCCAGCTCACCACGTGGGGCCGCCGGCACTGAAGCTTTCTTT.

This chain links TRBV6-1 with TRBJ2-7; tentative D call: TRBD1 (6 bases). The germline V and J ends were trimmed by 8 bases and 4 bases, with 12 bases remaining between them. The CDR3 spans 12 residues. The V gene's germline CDR1 is MNHNS and CDR2 SASEGT. The CDR3 loop is CASWTAPYEQYF. The DNA for the CDR3 is TGTGCCAGCTGGACAGCGCCATACGAGCAGTACTTC.

The J gene is TRBJ2-7, the V gene TRBV30, with TRBD2 identical over 15 bases. The CDR3 sequence is 16 residues long. Per germline, CDR1 GTSNPN and CDR2 SVGIG (reference sequence). V lost 0 bases to trimming and J lost 6 bases; unmatched junction nucleotides: 6. The CDR3 sequence is CAWSVEQGLAGGEQYF. CDR3 nucleotides: TGTGCCTGGAGTGTCGAGCAGGGACTAGCGGGAGGCGAGCAGTACTTC.

The chain joins TRBV2 to TRBJ2-3; 7 positions agree with TRBD1. The germline V gene encodes CDR1 SNHLY and CDR2 FYNNEI. With V trimmed by 5 bases and J by 2 bases, 4 bases remained unmatched. The length of the CDR3 is 14 residues. CDR3 coding DNA: TGTGCCAGCAGTCCACAGGGGAACACAGATACGCAGTATTTT. This sequence encodes CASSPQGNTDTQYF.

This CDR3 is CASSDAGGTDTQYF. The CDR3 region has the DNA TGCGCCAGCAGTGATGCGGGAGGCACAGATACGCAGTATTTT. The chain couples TRBV10-1 to TRBJ2-3; TRBD2 agrees at 7 bases. Germline V gene data show CDR1 as WNHNN and CDR2 as SYGVQD (reference sequence). This CDR3 contains 14 residues. With V trimmed by 3 bases and J by 1 base, 1 base remained unmatched.

This clone was seen a handful of times. The chain carries TRBV4-1 and TRBJ1-2; 12 bases align to TRBD1. Germline-derived CDR1 and CDR2 are MGHRA and YSYEKL. CDR3 length: 14 residues. The trim removed 6 bases at V and 4 bases at J, leaving 3 bases unmatched. The CDR3 DNA follows: TGCGCCAGCAGTGGGACAGGGGGCGTCTATGGCTACACCTTC. Residues: CASSGTGGVYGYTF.